The rows below give T cell receptor beta chains drawn from one sample of a study of T cell responses to AZD1222 COVID-19 vaccine. Here immunoSEQ multiplex PCR was the method, and the copy in TCRdb shows in-frame clones only, minus some. The data contain 120,000 or so clones, about 94% of them seen just once; the ten biggest clones take up 2.9%. Here the sequenced sample was peripheral blood, taken 28 days after the second AZD1222 dose. The receptors were sampled from an adult who received the AZD1222 COVID-19 vaccine. Each CDR3 is given with its conserved first and last residue. Each record gives: D gene, J gene, V gene, clone size, CDR3 DNA, CDR3 protein. The D gene is left open where the match is weak. The size of a clone is reported for some rows only, either as once, few or many, or as a class for expanded clones.

D: NA
J: TRBJ1-1
V: TRBV7-9
size: NA
DNA: TGTGCCAGCAGCTCGAGGCGAAGGGGGGACACTGAAGCTTTCTTT
CDR3: CASSSRRRGDTEAFF

D: NA
J: TRBJ1-5
V: TRBV18
size: NA
DNA: TGTGCCAGCTCACCAGAGGTGGTGCAGCCCCAGCATTTT
CDR3: CASSPEVVQPQHF

D: NA
J: TRBJ2-7
V: TRBV4-1
size: NA
DNA: TGCGCCAGCAGCGAAACTAGAAACGAGCAGTACTTC
CDR3: CASSETRNEQYF

D: TRBD2
J: TRBJ2-1
V: TRBV2
size: NA
DNA: TGTGCCAGCAGTGAAATAGCGGGGCTGGGGGGGAGTGGCTATGAGCAGTTCTTC
CDR3: CASSEIAGLGGSGYEQFF

D: NA
J: TRBJ2-3
V: TRBV18
size: NA
DNA: TGTGCCAGCTCACCAGGGCCCTCCACAGATACGCAGTATTTT
CDR3: CASSPGPSTDTQYF

D: TRBD2
J: TRBJ2-1
V: TRBV15
size: NA
DNA: TGTGCCACCAGCACAACTTATACCGGGACTAGCTCCTACAATGAGCAGTTCTTC
CDR3: CATSTTYTGTSSYNEQFF

D: NA
J: TRBJ1-1
V: TRBV11-2
size: NA
DNA: TGTGCCAGCAGCTTAGGGTTTTCCACTGAAGCTTTCTTT
CDR3: CASSLGFSTEAFF

D: TRBD1
J: TRBJ1-2
V: TRBV7-2
size: NA
DNA: TGTGCCAGCAGCCCCCTGGGACAGCCAATTAACTATGGCTACACCTTC
CDR3: CASSPLGQPINYGYTF

D: NA
J: TRBJ1-2
V: TRBV4-1
size: NA
DNA: TGCGCCAGCAGCCAAGAATCGGGCAACTATGGCTACACCTTC
CDR3: CASSQESGNYGYTF

D: NA
J: TRBJ1-1
V: TRBV10-2
size: NA
DNA: TGCGCCAGCAGACCCGGACGGGAGAGGGGGACTGAAGCTTTCTTT
CDR3: CASRPGRERGTEAFF

D: NA
J: TRBJ1-2
V: TRBV6-6
size: NA
DNA: TGTGCCAGCAGTCGAGGACCGGGACCGGAATTGTATGGCTACACCTTC
CDR3: CASSRGPGPELYGYTF

D: NA
J: TRBJ2-5
V: TRBV5-1
size: once
DNA: TGCGCCAGCAGCTTGTATTCGGGGGCCGAAGAGACCCAGTACTTC
CDR3: CASSLYSGAEETQYF

D: NA
J: TRBJ1-1
V: TRBV29-1
size: NA
DNA: TGCAGCGTCCTGCCAGGGGCAGAAGCTTTCTTT
CDR3: CSVLPGAEAFF

D: NA
J: TRBJ1-1
V: TRBV5-1
size: NA
DNA: TGCGCCAGCAGAACCACTACGGACATTTGGAGCCTGAACACTGAAGCTTTCTTT
CDR3: CASRTTTDIWSLNTEAFF

D: TRBD1
J: TRBJ2-7
V: TRBV19
size: few
DNA: TGTGCCGTAAGAACAGGGGGTAGCGAGCAGTACTTC
CDR3: CAVRTGGSEQYF

D: NA
J: TRBJ1-2
V: TRBV5-1
size: once
DNA: TGCGCCAGCAGCTACCACAGGGACGGCTACACCTTC
CDR3: CASSYHRDGYTF

D: NA
J: TRBJ1-5
V: TRBV27
size: NA
DNA: TGTGCCAGCAGTTCCCTAGACAGAGGTCAGCCCCAGCATTTT
CDR3: CASSSLDRGQPQHF